What follows are 2 T cell receptor beta chains derived from one specimen sequenced in a study of molecular identifiers for immune sequencing clone quantification (dated by TCRdb to 2017 to 2018). Library preparation used PCR. Sequencing instrument: Illumina HiSeq 4000. TCRdb handled the public reads itself, with Q25 trimming in fastp and clone calling in MiXCR, and kept productive beta chains. Identical CDR3 proteins give one entry, which carries the most common genes and DNA. A total of around 460,000 distinct CDR3 sequences appear in this sample, about 21% of them only once. 0.84% of the sample rests with the top ten. Sequencing was done on a sample of naive CD8+ T cells from blood, with Jurkat cell RNA spiked in. Interpreted using the paper, the cell subset or site label stands for: FACS-sorted CD8+CD4-CCR7+CD45RA+ naive T cells. The origin of the receptors is a human donor in good health. Some libraries in this study had Jurkat cell RNA spiked in.

Ten or more counts support this clonotype. V is TRBV7-9 and J is TRBJ2-7; no clear D. The CDR3 is 12 amino acids. CDR1 and CDR2 from the germline V gene are SEHNR and FQNEAQ (reference sequence). Trimming stripped 3 bases from V and 4 bases from J, with 7 bases between. Here the CDR3 DNA reads TGTGCCAGCAGCTTCGGAGTGTACGAGCAGTACTTC. Translated, it gives CASSFGVYEQYF.

About this clonotype: A much bigger clone sits one base away, suggesting this may be a read error. This chain joins TRBV20-1 and TRBJ1-1; 7 bases fit TRBD1. This CDR3 is 13 amino acids long. CDR1 and CDR2 from the germline V gene are DFQATT and SNEGSKA (reference sequence). J gave up 3 bases and V 7 bases, and 8 bases lay outside the gene matches. The CDR3 sequence is CSGLAGGYTEAFF. CDR3 nucleotide sequence: TGCAGTGGATTGGCAGGGGGTTACACTGAAGCTTTCTTT.